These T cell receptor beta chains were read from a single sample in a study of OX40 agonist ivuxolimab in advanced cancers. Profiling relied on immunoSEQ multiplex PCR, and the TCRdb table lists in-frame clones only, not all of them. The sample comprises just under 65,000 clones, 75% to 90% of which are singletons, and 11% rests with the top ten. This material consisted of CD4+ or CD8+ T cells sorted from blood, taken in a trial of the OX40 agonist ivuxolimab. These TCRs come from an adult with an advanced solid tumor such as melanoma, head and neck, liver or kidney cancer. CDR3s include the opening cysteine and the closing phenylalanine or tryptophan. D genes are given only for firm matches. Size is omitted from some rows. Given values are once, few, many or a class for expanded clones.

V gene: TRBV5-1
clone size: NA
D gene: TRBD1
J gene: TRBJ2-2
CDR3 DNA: TGCGCCAGCAGCTCGACAGGGGGCGCCGACACCGGGGAGCTGTTTTTT
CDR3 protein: CASSSTGGADTGELFF

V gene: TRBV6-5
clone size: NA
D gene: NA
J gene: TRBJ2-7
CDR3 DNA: TGTGCCAGCAGTTACCTTGACAGGAGATCCTACGAGCAGTACTTC
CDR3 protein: CASSYLDRRSYEQYF

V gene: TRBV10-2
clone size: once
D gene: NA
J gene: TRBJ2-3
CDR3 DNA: TGCGCCAGCAGTGCCGCTAGCGTAGATACGCAGTATTTT
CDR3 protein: CASSAASVDTQYF

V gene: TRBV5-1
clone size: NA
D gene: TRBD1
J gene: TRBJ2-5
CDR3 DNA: TGCGCCAGCTCCCCCCAGGGGGTTGCAGAGACCCAGTACTTC
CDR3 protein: CASSPQGVAETQYF

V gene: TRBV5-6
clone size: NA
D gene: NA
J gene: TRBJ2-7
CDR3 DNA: TGTGCCAGCAGTCCTGGTCCTAACTACGAGCAGTACTTC
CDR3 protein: CASSPGPNYEQYF

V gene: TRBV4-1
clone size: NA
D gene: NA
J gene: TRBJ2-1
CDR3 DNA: TGCGCCAGCAGCCGCGTCAGAGGCGGGGAGAATGAGCAGTTCTTC
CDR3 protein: CASSRVRGGENEQFF

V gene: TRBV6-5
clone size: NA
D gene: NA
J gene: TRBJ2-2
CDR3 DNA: TGTGCCAGCAGTTACTCGGGCCCCTCCACCGGGGAGCTGTTTTTT
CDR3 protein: CASSYSGPSTGELFF

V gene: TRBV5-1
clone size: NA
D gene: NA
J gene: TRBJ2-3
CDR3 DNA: TGCGCCAGCAGCTTGGCGGCAGATACGCAGTATTTT
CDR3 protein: CASSLAADTQYF

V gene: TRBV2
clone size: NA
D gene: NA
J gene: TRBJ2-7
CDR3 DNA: TGTGCCAGCAGTGAGGGGCAAAGGTCCGAGCAGTACTTC
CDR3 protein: CASSEGQRSEQYF

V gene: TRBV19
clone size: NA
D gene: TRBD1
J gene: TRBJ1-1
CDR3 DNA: TGTGCCAGTAGCCTCCGGACAGGGGAAGCTTTCTTT
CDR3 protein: CASSLRTGEAFF

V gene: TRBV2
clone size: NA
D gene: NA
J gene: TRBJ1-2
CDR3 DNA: TGTGCCAGCAGGGGGACGGAAAACTATGGCTACACCTTC
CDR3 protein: CASRGTENYGYTF

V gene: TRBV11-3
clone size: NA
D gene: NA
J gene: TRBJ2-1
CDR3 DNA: TGTGCGTCGCAGCTAATTGGTGGGGGGTTAAACAATGAGCAGTTCTTC
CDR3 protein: CASQLIGGGLNNEQFF

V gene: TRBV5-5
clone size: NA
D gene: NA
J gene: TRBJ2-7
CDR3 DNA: TGTGCCAGCAGCTTGGATGTAGGGAGCTCCTACGAGCAGTACTTC
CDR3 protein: CASSLDVGSSYEQYF

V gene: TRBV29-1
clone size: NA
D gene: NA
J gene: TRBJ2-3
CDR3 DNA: TGCAGCGTTGAAGAACATACCGATACGCAGTATTTT
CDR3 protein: CSVEEHTDTQYF

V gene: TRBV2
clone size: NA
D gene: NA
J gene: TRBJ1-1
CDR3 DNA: TGTGCCAGGGGTAACTTAGCGAACACTGAAGCTTTCTTT
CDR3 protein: CARGNLANTEAFF

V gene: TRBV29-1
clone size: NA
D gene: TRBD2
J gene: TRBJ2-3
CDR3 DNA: TGCAGCGTTAAGACTAGCGGGAGGGCAGATACGCAGTATTTT
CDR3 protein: CSVKTSGRADTQYF

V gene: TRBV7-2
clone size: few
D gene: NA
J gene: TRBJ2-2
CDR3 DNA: TGTGCCAGCAGCTTACGGGGGACGAACACCGGGGAGCTGTTTTTT
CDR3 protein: CASSLRGTNTGELFF

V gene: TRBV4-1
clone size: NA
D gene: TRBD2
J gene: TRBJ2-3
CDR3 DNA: TGCGCCAGCAGCCGGACTAGCGGGAGGACAGATACGCAGTATTTT
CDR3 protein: CASSRTSGRTDTQYF

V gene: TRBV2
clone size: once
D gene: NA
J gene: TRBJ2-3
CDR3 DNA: TGTGCCACCCCGGGGGAGAGCACAGATACGCAGTATTTT
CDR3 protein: CATPGESTDTQYF

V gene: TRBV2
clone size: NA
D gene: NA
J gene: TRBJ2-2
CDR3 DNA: TGTGCCAGCAGTGAAAGGGCGTGGGAGCTGTTTTTT
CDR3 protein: CASSERAWELFF

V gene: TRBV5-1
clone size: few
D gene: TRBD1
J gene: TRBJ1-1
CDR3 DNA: TGCGCCAGCAGCTTGGGGACAGGGGTCCCGAACACTGAAGCTTTCTTT
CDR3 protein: CASSLGTGVPNTEAFF

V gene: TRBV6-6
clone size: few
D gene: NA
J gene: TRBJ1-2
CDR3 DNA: TGTGCCAGCAGTACTCGACAGGAACACGGCTACACCTTC
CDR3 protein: CASSTRQEHGYTF

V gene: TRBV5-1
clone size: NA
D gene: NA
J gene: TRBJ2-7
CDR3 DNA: TGCGCCAGCAGCTTGGGCCGTCCGTACTACGAGCAGTACTTC
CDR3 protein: CASSLGRPYYEQYF

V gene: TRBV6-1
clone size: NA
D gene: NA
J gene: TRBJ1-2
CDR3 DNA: TGTGCCAGCAGTGAATTGGGAGGCGACTATGGCTACACCTTC
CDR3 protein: CASSELGGDYGYTF

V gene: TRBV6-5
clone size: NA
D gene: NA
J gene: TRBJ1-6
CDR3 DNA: TGTGCCAGCAGTCGAAACAGGGATGGGAATTCACCCCTCCACTTT
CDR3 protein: CASSRNRDGNSPLHF

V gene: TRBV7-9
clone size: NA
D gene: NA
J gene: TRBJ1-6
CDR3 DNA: TGTGCCAGCAGCTTAGGGGGGAGGGACAATTCACCCCTCCACTTT
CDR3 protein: CASSLGGRDNSPLHF

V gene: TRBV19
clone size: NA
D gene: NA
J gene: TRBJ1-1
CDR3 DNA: TGTGCCAGTAGTATAAGCAGATACACTGAAGCTTTCTTT
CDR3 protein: CASSISRYTEAFF

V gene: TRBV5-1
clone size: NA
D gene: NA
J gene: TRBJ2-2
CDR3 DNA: TGCGCCAGCAGCCGGGACAGCCAGCGGGGCACCGGGGAGCTGTTTTTT
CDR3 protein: CASSRDSQRGTGELFF

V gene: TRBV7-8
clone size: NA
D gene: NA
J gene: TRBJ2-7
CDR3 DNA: TGTGCCAGCAGCTCGGACGGATCCTACGAGCAGTACTTC
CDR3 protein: CASSSDGSYEQYF

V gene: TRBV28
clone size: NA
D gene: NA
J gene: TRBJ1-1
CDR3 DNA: TGTGCCAGCGGGGGGACGAACACTGAAGCTTTCTTT
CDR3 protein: CASGGTNTEAFF

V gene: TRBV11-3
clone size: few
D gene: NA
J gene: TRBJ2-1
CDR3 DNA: TGTGCCAGCAGCCGCAGAGTAGACTACAATGAGCAGTTCTTC
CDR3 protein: CASSRRVDYNEQFF

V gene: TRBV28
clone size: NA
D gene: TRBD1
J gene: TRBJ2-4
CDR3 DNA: TGTGCCAGCAGTGACTCGGACAGGGGGCCGAACATTCAGTACTTC
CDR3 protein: CASSDSDRGPNIQYF

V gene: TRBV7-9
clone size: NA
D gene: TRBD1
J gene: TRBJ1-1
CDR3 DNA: TGTGCCAGCAGCCCCCCATTTCGGACAGGGGGGACTGAAGCTTTCTTT
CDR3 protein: CASSPPFRTGGTEAFF

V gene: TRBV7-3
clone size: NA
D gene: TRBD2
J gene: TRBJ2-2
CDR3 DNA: TGTGCCAGCAGCACCGGGACTAGGGCCGGGGAGCTGTTTTTT
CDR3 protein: CASSTGTRAGELFF

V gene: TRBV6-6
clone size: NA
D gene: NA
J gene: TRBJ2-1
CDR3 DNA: TGTGCCAGCAGCAGAAGGGGTGGTGAGCAGTTCTTC
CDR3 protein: CASSRRGGEQFF

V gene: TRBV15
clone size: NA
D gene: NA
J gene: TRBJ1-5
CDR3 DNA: TGTGCCACCAGCAGATGGGGGGGGACATCTTATCAGCCCCAGCATTTT
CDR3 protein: CATSRWGGTSYQPQHF

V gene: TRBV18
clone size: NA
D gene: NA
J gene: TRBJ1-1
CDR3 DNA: TGTGCCAGCTCCCCCGAGGCGGAGACTGAAGCTTTCTTT
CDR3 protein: CASSPEAETEAFF

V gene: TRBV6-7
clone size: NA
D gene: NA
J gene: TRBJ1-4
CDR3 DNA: TGTGCCAGGACCGGGAGGGGTAATGAAAAACTGTTTTTT
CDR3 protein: CARTGRGNEKLFF

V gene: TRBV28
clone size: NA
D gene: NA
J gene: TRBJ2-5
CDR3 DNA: TGTGCCAGCACCAAAATAGGGGGGGTGTGGAAGACCCAGTACTTC
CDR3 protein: CASTKIGGVWKTQYF

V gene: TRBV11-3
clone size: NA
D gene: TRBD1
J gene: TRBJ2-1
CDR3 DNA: TGTGCCAGCAGCCCCCGCACCGGGACAGGGGGCTTCGATGAGCAGTTCTTC
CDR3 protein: CASSPRTGTGGFDEQFF

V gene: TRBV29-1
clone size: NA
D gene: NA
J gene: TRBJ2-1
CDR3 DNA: TGCAGCGTTGCCGGCCTCGCATACAATGAGCAGTTCTTC
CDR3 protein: CSVAGLAYNEQFF

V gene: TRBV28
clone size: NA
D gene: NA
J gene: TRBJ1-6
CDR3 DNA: TGTGCCAGCACCGACGTGGGGGGGTTGAATTCACCCCTCCACTTT
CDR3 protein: CASTDVGGLNSPLHF

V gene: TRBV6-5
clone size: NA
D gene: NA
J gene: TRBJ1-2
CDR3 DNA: TGTGCCAGCAGCGGCGATCAGGGCGGGTATGGCTACACCTTC
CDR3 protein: CASSGDQGGYGYTF